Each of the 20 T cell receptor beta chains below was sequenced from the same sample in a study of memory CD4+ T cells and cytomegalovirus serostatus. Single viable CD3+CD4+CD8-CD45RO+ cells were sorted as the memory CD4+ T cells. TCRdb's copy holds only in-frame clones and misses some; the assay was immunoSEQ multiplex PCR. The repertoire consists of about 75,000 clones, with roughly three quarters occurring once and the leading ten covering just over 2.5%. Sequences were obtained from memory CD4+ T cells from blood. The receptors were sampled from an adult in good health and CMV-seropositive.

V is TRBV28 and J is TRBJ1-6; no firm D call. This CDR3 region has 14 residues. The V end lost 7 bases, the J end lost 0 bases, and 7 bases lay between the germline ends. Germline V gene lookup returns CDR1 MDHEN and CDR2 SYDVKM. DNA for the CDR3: TGTGCCAGCATCAGGAGCTCCTATAATTCACCCCTCCACTTT. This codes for CASIRSSYNSPLHF.

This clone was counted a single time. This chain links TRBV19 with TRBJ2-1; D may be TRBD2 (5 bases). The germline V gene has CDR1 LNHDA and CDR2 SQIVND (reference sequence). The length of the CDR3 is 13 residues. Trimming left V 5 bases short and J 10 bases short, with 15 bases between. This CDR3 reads CASSPDYLSEQFF. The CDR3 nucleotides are TGTGCCAGTAGTCCCGACTACCTGTCAGAGCAGTTCTTC.

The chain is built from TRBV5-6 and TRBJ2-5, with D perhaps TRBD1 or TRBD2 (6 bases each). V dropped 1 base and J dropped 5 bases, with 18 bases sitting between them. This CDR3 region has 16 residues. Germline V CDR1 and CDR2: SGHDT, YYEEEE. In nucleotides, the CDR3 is TGTGCCAGCAGCTTGCTACAGGGAGGTCTAGGGGAGACCCAGTACTTC. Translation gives CASSLLQGGLGETQYF.

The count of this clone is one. CDR3 amino acids: CASSSTRGSNYEQYF. CDR3 DNA sequence: TGCGCCAGCAGCTCGACCAGGGGCTCGAACTACGAGCAGTACTTC. The chain joins TRBV5-1 to TRBJ2-7; weak D call: TRBD1 (6 bases). Germline CDR1 SGHRS, CDR2 YFSETQ. The CDR3 is 15 amino acids. Trimming left V 3 bases short and J 3 bases short, with 16 bases between.

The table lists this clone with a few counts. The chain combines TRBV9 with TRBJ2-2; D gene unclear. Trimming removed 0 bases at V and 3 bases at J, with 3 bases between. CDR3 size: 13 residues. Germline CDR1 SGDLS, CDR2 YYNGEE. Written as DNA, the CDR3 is TGTGCCAGCAGCGTAGGTGACACCGGGGAGCTGTTTTTT. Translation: CASSVGDTGELFF.

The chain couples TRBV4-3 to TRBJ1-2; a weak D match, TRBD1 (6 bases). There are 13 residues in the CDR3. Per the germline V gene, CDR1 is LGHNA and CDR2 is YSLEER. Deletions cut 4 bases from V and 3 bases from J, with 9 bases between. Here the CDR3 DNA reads TGCGCCAGCAGCCTTTGGACAGACTATGGCTACACCTTC. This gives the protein CASSLWTDYGYTF.

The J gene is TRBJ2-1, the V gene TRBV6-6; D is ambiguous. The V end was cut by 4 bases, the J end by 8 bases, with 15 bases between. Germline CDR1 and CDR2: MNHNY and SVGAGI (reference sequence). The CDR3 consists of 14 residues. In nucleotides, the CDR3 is TGTGCCAGCAGTTCCTCTCATCCGGCGGATGAGCAGTTCTTC. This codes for CASSSSHPADEQFF.

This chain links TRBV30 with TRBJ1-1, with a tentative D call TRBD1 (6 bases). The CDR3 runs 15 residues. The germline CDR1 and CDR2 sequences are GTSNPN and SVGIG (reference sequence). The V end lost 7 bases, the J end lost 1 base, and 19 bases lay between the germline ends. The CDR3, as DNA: TGTGCCTCGGCACAGGGCTCCCGAGGGAACACTGAAGCTTTCTTT. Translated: CASAQGSRGNTEAFF.

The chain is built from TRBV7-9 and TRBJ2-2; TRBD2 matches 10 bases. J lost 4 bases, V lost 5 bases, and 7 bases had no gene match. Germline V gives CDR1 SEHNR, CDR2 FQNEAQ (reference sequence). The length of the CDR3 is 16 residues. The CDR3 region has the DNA TGTGCCAGCAGCCGTGCTAGCGGGAGAGGCACCGGGGAGCTGTTTTTT. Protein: CASSRASGRGTGELFF. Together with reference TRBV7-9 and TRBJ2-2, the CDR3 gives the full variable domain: DTGVSQNPRHKITKRGQNVTFRCDPISEHNRLYWYRQTLGQGPEFLTYFQNEAQLEKSRLLSDRFSAERPKGSFSTLEIQRTEQGDSAMYLCASSRASGRGTGELFFGEGSRLTVL.

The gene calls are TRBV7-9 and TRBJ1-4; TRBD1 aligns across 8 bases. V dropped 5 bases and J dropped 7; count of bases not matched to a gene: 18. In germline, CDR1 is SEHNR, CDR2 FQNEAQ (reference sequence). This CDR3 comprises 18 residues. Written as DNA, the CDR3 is TGTGCCAGCAGCGAACTATCAGGGGGCGCATGGAGTCGTGAAAAACTGTTTTTT. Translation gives CASSELSGGAWSREKLFF.

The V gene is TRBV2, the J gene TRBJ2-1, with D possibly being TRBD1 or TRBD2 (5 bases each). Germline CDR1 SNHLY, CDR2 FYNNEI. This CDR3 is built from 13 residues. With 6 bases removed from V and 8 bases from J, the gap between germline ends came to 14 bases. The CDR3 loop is CASSRDPRHEQFF. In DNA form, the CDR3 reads TGTGCCAGCAGCCGGGACCCAAGGCATGAGCAGTTCTTC.

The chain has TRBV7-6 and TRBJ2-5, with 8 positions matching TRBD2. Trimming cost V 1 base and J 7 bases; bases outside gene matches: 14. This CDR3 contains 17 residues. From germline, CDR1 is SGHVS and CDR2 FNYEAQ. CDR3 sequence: CASSLVISGSLSGTQYF. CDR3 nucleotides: TGTGCCAGCAGCTTAGTGATCAGCGGGAGTTTATCGGGGACCCAGTACTTC.

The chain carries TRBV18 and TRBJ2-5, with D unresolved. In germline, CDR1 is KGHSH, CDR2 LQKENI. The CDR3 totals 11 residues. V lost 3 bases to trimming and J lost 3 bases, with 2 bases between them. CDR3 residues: CASSPEETQYF. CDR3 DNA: TGTGCCAGCTCACCGGAAGAGACCCAGTACTTC.

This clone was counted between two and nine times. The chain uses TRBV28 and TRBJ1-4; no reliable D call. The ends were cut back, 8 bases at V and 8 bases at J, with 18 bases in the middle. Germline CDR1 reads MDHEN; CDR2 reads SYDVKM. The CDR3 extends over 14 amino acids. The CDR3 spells CASLQTSPREKLFF. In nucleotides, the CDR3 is TGTGCCAGCCTTCAGACCTCCCCCAGGGAAAAACTGTTTTTT.

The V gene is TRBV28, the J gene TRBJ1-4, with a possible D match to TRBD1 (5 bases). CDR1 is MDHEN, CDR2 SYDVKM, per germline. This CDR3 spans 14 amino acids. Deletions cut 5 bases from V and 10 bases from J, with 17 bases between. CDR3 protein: CASSEGRGYGKLFF. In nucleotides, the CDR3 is TGTGCCAGCAGTGAGGGGCGGGGGTATGGAAAACTGTTTTTT.

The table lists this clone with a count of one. The CDR3 region is CASSEAYGETQYF. DNA of the CDR3: TGTGCCAGCAGTGAAGCATACGGGGAGACCCAGTACTTC. The chain recombines TRBV2 with TRBJ2-5; D gene unclear. V shed 0 bases and J shed 5 bases, with 7 bases lying between them. Looked up from germline, CDR1 is SNHLY and CDR2 is FYNNEI. The CDR3 consists of 13 residues. Combining the CDR3 with reference TRBV2 and TRBJ2-5 gives the whole variable domain EPEVTQTPSHQVTQMGQEVILRCVPISNHLYFYWYRQILGQKVEFLVSFYNNEISEKSEIFDDQFSVERPDGSNFTLKIRSTKLEDSAMYFCASSEAYGETQYFGPGTRLLVL.

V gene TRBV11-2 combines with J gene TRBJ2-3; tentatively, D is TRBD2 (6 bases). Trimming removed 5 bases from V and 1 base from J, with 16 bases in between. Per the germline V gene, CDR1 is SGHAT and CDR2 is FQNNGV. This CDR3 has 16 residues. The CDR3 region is CASSGDHWGGTDTQYF. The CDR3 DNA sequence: TGTGCCAGCAGCGGTGACCATTGGGGGGGCACAGATACGCAGTATTTT.

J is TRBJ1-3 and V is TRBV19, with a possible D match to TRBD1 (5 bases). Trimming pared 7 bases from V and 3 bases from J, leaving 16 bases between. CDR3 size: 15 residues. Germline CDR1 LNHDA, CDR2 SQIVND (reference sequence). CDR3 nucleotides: TGTGCCAGTACCCTCCCGGGCAGGGTTGGAAACACCATATATTTT. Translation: CASTLPGRVGNTIYF.

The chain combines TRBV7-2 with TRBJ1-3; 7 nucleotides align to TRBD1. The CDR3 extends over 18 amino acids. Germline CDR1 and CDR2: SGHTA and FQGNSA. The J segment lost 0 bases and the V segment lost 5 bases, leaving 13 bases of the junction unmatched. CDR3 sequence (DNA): TGTGCCAGCAGCCCAAGACAGGGAGTCGGAATCTCTGGAAACACCATATATTTT. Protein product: CASSPRQGVGISGNTIYF. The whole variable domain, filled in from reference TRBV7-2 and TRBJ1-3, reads GAGVSQSPSNKVTEKGKDVELRCDPISGHTALYWYRQSLGQGLEFLIYFQGNSAPDKSGLPSDRFSAERTGGSVSTLTIQRTQQEDSAVYLCASSPRQGVGISGNTIYFGEGSWLTVV.

The CDR3 spells CASSRDESADEQFF. The CDR3 DNA follows: TGTGCCAGCAGCCGCGACGAATCGGCGGACGAGCAGTTCTTC. The chain recombines TRBV4-2 with TRBJ2-1; no clear D gene. The CDR3 is 14 residues long. V lost 4 bases and J lost 10, with 17 bases in between. Germline V gives CDR1 LGHNA, CDR2 YNFKEQ.